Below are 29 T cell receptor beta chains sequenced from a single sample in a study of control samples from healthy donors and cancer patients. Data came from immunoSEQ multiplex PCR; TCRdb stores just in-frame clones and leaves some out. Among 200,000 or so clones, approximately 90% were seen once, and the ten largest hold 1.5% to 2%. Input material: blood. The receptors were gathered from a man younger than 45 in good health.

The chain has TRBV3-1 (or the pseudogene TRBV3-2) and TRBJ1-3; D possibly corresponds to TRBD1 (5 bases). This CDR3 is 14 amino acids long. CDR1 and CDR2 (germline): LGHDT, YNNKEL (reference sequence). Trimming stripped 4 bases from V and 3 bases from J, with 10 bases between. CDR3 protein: CASSPGANGNTIYF. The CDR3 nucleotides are TGTGCCAGCAGCCCTGGGGCGAATGGAAACACCATATATTTT.

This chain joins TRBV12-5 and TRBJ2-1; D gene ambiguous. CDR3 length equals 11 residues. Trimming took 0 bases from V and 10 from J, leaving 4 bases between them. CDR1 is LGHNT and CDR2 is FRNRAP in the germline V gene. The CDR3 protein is CASGLVREQFF. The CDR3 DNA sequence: TGTGCTAGTGGTTTGGTGCGGGAGCAGTTCTTC.

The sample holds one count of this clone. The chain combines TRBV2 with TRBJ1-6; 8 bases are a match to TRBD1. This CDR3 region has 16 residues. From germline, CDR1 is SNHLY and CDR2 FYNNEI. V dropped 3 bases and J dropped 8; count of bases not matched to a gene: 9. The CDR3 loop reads CASSDPGQASDSPLHF. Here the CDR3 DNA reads TGTGCCAGCAGTGATCCGGGACAGGCCTCGGATTCACCCCTCCACTTT.

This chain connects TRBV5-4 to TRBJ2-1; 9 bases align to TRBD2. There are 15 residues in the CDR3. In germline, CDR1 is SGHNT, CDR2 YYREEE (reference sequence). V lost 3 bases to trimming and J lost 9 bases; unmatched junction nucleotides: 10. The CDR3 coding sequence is TGTGCCAGCAGCTCCCCGGGGCTAGCGGGGAGTGAGCAGTTCTTC. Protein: CASSSPGLAGSEQFF.

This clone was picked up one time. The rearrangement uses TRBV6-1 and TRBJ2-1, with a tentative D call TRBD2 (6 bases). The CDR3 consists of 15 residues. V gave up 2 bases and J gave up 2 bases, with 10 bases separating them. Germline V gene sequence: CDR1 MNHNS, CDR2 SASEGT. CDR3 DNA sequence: TGTGCCAGCAGTGAAATCTGGGGGGCCTACAATGAGCAGTTCTTC. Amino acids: CASSEIWGAYNEQFF.

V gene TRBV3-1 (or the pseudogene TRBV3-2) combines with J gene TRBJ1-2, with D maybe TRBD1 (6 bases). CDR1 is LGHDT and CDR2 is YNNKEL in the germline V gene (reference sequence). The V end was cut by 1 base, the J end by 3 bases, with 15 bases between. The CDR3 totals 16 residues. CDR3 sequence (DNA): TGTGCCAGCAGCCAAGGAGGGGGGCTAGTGGACTATGGCTACACCTTC. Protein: CASSQGGGLVDYGYTF.

The CDR3 DNA reads as TGTGCCAGCAGCGGAGGACTAGCGGGGGGAGCTGATGAGCAGTTCTTC. This codes for CASSGGLAGGADEQFF. V gene TRBV5-4 combines with J gene TRBJ2-1; TRBD2 agrees at 14 bases. CDR1 and CDR2 (germline): SGHNT, YYREEE (reference sequence). The CDR3 totals 16 residues. V lost 4 bases and J lost 8; bases outside the gene matches: 8.

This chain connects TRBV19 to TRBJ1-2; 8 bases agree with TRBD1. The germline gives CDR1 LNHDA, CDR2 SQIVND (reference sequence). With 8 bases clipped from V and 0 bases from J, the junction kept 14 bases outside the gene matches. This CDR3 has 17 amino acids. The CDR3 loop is CASCPLDRVKANYGYTF. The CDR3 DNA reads TGTGCCAGTTGTCCTCTGGACAGGGTAAAGGCTAACTATGGCTACACCTTC.

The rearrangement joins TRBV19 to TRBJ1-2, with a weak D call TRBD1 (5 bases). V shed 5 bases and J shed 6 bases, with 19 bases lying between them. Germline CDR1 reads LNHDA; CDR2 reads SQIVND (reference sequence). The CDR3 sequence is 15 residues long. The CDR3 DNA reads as TGTGCCAGTAGTCTTGTTCGGGGGACCGGTCATGGCTACACCTTC. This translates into CASSLVRGTGHGYTF.

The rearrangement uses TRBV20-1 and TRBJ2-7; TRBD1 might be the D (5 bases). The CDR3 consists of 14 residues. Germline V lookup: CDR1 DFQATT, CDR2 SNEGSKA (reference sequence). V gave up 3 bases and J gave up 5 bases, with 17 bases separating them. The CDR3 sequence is CSASPHGRAHEQYF. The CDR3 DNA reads TGCAGTGCTAGTCCTCACGGCAGGGCCCACGAGCAGTACTTC.

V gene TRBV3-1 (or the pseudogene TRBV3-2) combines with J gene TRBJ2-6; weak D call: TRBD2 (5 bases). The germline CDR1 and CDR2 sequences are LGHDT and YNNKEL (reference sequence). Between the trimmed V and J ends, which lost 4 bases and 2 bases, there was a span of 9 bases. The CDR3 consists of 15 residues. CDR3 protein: CASSPHGAGANVLTF. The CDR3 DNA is TGTGCCAGCAGCCCTCACGGGGCTGGGGCCAACGTCCTGACTTTC.

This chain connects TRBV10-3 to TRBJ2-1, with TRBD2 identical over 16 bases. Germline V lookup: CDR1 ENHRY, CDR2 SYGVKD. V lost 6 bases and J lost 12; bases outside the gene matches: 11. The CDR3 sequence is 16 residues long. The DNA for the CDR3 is TGTGCCATCAGAACCGGGACTAGCGGGGGGGCCGGGGTGCAGTTCTTC. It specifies CAIRTGTSGGAGVQFF.

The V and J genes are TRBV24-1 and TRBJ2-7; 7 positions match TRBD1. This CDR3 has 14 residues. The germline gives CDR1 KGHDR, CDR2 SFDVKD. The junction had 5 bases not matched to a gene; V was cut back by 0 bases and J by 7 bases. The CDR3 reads CATSDLHRGREQYF. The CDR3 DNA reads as TGTGCCACCAGTGATTTGCACAGGGGAAGGGAGCAGTACTTC.

For the CDR3, the DNA is TGTGCCATCAGTCGGGGGGGTACTGAAGCTTTCTTT. Protein product: CAISRGGTEAFF. The chain is built from TRBV10-3 and TRBJ1-1; a possible D gene is TRBD1 (5 bases). The CDR3 extends over 12 amino acids. V lost 5 bases, J lost 5 bases, and 9 bases lay in between. Germline-derived CDR1 and CDR2 are ENHRY and SYGVKD.

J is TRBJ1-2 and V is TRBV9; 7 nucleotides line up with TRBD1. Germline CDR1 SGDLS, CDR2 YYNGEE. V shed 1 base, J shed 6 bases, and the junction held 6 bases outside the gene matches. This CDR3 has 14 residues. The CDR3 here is CASSVWGTANGYTF. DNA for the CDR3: TGTGCCAGCAGCGTATGGGGGACAGCAAATGGCTACACCTTC.

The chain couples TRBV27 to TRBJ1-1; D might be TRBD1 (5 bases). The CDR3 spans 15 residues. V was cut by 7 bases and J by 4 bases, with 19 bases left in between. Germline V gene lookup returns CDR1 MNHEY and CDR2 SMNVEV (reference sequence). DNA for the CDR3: TGTGCCAGCAATATACAACGGACTGGGGGCACTGAAGCTTTCTTT. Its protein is CASNIQRTGGTEAFF.

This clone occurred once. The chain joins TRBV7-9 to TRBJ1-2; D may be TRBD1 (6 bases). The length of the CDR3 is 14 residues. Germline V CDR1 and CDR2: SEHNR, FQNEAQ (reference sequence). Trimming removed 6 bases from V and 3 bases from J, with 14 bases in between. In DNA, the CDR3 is TGTGCCAGCAGGCCCACAGGGCTTGACTATGGCTACACCTTC. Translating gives CASRPTGLDYGYTF.

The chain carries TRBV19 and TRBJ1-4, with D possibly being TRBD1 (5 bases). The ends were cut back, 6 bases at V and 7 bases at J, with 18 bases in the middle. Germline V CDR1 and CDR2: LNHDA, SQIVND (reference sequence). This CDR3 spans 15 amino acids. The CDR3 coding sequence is TGTGCCAGTAGGACGGGACGAGGGCGCGGTGAAAAACTGTTTTTT. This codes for CASRTGRGRGEKLFF.

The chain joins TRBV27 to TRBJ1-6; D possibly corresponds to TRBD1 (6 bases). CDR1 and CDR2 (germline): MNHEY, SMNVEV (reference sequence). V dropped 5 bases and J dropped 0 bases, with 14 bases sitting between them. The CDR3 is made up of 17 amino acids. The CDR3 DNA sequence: TGTGCCAGCAGTAAACAGGGCTTGAGCTCCTATAATTCACCCCTCCACTTT. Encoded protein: CASSKQGLSSYNSPLHF.

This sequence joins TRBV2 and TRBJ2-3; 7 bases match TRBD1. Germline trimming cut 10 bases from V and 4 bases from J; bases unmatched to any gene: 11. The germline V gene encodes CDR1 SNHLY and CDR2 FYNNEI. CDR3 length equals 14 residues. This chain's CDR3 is CANRRQGPADTQYF. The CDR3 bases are TGTGCCAACAGACGACAGGGTCCTGCAGATACGCAGTATTTT.

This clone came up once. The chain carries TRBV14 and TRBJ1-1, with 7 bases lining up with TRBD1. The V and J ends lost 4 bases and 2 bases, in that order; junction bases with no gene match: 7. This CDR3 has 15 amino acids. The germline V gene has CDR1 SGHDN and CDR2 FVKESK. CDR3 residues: CASSLTGRKNTEAFF. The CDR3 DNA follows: TGTGCCAGCAGCCTGACAGGGCGGAAAAACACTGAAGCTTTCTTT.

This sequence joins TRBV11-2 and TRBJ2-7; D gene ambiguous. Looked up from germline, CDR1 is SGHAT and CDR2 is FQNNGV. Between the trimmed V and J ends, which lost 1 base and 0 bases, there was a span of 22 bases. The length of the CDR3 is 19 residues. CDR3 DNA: TGTGCCAGCAGCTTAGCGCTAGTGGCTTCCACACCGAGCTCCTACGAGCAGTACTTC. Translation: CASSLALVASTPSSYEQYF.

The CDR3 loop is CASSIATGRKNTEAFF. CDR3 DNA sequence: TGTGCCAGTAGTATCGCCACGGGCAGAAAAAACACTGAAGCTTTCTTT. V usage is TRBV19 and J usage is TRBJ1-1; no firm D call. Germline loops: CDR1 LNHDA, CDR2 SQIVND (reference sequence). CDR3 length: 16 amino acids. Deletions cut 3 bases from V and 2 bases from J, with 16 bases between.

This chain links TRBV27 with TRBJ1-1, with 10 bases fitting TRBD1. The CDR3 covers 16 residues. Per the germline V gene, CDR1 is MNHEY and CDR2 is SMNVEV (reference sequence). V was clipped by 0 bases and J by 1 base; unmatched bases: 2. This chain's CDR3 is CASSLSRTGGNTEAFF. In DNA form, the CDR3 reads TGTGCCAGCAGTTTATCAAGGACAGGGGGGAACACTGAAGCTTTCTTT.

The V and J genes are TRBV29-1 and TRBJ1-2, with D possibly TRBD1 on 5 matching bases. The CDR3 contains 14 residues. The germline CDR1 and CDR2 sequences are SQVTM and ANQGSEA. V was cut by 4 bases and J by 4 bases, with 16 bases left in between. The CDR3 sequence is CSVAADTGGYGYTF. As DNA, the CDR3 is TGCAGCGTTGCCGCGGACACTGGGGGCTATGGCTACACCTTC.

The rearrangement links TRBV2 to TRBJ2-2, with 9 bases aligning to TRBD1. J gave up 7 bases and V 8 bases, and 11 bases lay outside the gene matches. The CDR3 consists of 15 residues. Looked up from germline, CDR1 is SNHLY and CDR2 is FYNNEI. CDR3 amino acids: CASVRDRVGGGELFF. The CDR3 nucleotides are TGTGCCAGCGTCCGGGACAGGGTCGGTGGCGGGGAGCTGTTTTTT. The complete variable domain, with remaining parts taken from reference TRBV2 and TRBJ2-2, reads EPEVTQTPSHQVTQMGQEVILRCVPISNHLYFYWYRQILGQKVEFLVSFYNNEISEKSEIFDDQFSVERPDGSNFTLKIRSTKLEDSAMYFCASVRDRVGGGELFFGEGSRLTVL.

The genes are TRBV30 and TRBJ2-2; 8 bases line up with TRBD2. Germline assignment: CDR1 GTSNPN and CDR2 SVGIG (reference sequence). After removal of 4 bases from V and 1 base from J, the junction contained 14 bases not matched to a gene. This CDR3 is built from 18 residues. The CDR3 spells CAWTTLAGPRLNTGELFF. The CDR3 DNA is TGTGCCTGGACTACCTTAGCGGGGCCTCGACTGAACACCGGGGAGCTGTTTTTT.

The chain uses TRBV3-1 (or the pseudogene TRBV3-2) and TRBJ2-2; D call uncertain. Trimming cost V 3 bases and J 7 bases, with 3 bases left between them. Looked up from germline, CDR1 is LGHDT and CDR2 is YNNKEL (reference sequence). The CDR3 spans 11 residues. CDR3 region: CASSQRGELFF. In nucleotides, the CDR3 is TGTGCCAGCAGCCAGCGCGGGGAGCTGTTTTTT.

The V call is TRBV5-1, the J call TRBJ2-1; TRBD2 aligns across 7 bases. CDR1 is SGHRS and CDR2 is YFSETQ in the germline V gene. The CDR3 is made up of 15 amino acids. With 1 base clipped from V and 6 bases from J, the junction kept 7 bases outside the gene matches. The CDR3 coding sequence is TGCGCCAGCAGCTTGAGCGGGGCTCGGAGCAATGAGCAGTTCTTC. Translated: CASSLSGARSNEQFF.